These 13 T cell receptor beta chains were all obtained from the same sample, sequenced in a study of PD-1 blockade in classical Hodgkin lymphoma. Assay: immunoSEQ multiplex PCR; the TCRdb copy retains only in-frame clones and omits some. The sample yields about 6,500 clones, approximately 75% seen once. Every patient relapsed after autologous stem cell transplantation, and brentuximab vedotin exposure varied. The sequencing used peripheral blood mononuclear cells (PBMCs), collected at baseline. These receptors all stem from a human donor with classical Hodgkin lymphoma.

CDR3 coding DNA: TGTGCCAGCAGCTTAGTTTTCGGGACAGGAGGTTCCTACAATGAGCAGTTCTTC. It yields the protein CASSLVFGTGGSYNEQFF. The chain is built from TRBV11-1 and TRBJ2-1; 8 bases are shared with TRBD1. V lost 1 base, J lost 1 base, and 9 bases stayed unmatched. The CDR3 runs 18 residues. Germline V lookup: CDR1 SGHAT, CDR2 FQDESV (reference sequence).

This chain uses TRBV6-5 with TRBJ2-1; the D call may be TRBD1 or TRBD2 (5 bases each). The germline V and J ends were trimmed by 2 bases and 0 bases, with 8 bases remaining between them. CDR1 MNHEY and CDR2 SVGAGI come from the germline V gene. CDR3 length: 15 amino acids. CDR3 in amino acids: CASSYGTSSYNEQFF. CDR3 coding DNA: TGTGCCAGCAGTTACGGGACCAGCTCCTACAATGAGCAGTTCTTC.

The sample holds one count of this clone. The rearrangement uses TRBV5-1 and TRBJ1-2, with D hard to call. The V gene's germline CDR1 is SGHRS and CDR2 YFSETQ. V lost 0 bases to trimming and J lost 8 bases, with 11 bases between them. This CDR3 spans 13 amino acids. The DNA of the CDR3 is TGCGCCAGCAGCTTGGACCCCTCATGGGGCTACACCTTC. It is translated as CASSLDPSWGYTF.

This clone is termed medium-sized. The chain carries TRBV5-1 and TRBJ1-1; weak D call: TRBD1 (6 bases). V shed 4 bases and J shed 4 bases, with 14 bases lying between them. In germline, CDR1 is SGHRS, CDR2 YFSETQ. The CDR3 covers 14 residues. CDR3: CASSTRQDGTEAFF. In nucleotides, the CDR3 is TGCGCCAGCAGCACTCGACAGGATGGCACTGAAGCTTTCTTT.

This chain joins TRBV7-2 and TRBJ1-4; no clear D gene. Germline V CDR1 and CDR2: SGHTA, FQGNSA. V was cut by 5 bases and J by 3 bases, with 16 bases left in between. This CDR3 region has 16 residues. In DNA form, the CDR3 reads TGTGCCAGCAGCCTTCACATAGGGATCGCTAATGAAAAACTGTTTTTT. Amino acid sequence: CASSLHIGIANEKLFF. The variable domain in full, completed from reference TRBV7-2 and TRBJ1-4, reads GAGVSQSPSNKVTEKGKDVELRCDPISGHTALYWYRQSLGQGLEFLIYFQGNSAPDKSGLPSDRFSAERTGGSVSTLTIQRTQQEDSAVYLCASSLHIGIANEKLFFGSGTQLSVL.

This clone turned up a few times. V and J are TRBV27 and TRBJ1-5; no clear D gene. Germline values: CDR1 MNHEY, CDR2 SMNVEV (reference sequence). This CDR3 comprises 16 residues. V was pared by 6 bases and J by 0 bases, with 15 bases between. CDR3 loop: CASSSRLALSNQPQHF. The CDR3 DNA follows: TGTGCCAGCAGCTCCCGGTTAGCCCTTAGCAATCAGCCCCAGCATTTT.

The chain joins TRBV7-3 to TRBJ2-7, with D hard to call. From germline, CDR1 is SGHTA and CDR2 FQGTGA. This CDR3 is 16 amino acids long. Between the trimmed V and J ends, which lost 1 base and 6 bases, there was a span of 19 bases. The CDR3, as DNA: TGTGCCAGCAGCTTAAGTGGGCCAGTACCCTTCGGCGAGCAGTACTTC. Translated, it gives CASSLSGPVPFGEQYF.

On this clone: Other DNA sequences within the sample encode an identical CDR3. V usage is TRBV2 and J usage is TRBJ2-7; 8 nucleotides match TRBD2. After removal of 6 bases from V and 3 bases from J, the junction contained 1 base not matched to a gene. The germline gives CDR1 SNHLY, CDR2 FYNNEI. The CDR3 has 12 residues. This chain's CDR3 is CASSGTSYEQYF. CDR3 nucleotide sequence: TGTGCCAGCAGCGGGACTAGCTACGAGCAGTACTTC.

The CDR3 DNA reads TGTGCCAGCGGGTGGAATCTGGGGTCCCAAGAGACCCAGTACTTC. Its translation: CASGWNLGSQETQYF. The gene calls are TRBV27 and TRBJ2-5; D is unresolved. This CDR3 contains 15 residues. V was trimmed by 8 bases and J by 1 base, leaving 17 bases between them. Germline-derived CDR1 and CDR2 are MNHEY and SMNVEV (reference sequence).

CDR3 sequence: CASSQTVNTEAFF. Written as DNA, the CDR3 is TGTGCCAGCTCACAGACGGTAAACACTGAAGCTTTCTTT. J is TRBJ1-1 and V is TRBV18, with no clear D. The ends were cut back, 4 bases at V and 2 bases at J, with 8 bases in the middle. Germline V lookup: CDR1 KGHSH, CDR2 LQKENI. The CDR3 is made up of 13 amino acids.

The CDR3 nucleotides are TGTGCCAGCAGTGTCGGCTGGGGCTGGGCTGAAGCTTTCTTT. Protein sequence: CASSVGWGWAEAFF. The gene calls are TRBV2 and TRBJ1-1; TRBD1 is a possible D gene (5 bases). CDR1 is SNHLY, CDR2 FYNNEI, per germline. This CDR3 is built from 14 residues. V was shortened by 4 bases and J by 6 bases, with 15 bases between the two germline ends.

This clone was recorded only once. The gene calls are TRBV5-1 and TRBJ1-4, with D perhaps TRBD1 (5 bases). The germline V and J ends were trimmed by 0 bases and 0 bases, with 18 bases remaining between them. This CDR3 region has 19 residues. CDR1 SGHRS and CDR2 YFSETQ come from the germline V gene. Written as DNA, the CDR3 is TGCGCCAGCAGCTTGGACAGGTATAAAGCCGACGCAACTAATGAAAAACTGTTTTTT. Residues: CASSLDRYKADATNEKLFF.

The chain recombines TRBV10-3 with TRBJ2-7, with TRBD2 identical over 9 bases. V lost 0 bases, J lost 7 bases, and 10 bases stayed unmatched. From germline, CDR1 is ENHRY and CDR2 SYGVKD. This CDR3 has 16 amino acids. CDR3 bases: TGTGCCATCAGTGAGTCGACTCTTAGCGGGAGACGGGAGCAGTACTTC. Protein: CAISESTLSGRREQYF.